This TCR beta chain was profiled in a study of vaccination and CD4 T cells after COVID-19. Study-level points and caveats: Nearly all convalescent vaccine-specific clones, 304 of 307, recognized only SARS-CoV-2 spike. The study found median SARS-CoV-2-reactive clonotypes rising from approximately 21 to 40, not significantly.

As to this clonotype: The antigen is unknown.

Once obtained from cultured CD4+ T cells, the DNA was sequenced using the Oncomine TCR Beta short-read assay. In this case, cultured CD4+ T cells provided the extracted genomic DNA. Via MiXCR, TCRdb re-called the PCR reads, giving one row per CDR3 protein. This table has over 7,500 distinct CDR3 sequences, approximately 40% appearing once. Regarding treatment: approximately 10-day PBMC culture with coronavirus spike peptide pools or control peptides (ViraFEST assay). Unexposed donor CD4+ T cells predated the COVID-19 pandemic, collected 2011-2018. The CDR3 covers 11 residues. The ends were cut back, 4 bases at V and 0 bases at J, with 0 bases in the middle. Germline V gives CDR1 SGHTA, CDR2 FQGNSA.

The chain couples TRBV7-2 to TRBJ1-2; D remains ambiguous. The sample was CD4+ T cells from blood, cultured in vitro. This TCR came from a human donor in good health. The CDR3 region has the DNA TGTGCCAGCAGCTCTAACTATGGCTACACCTTC. Translation gives CASSSNYGYTF. The full variable domain, with the rest looked up from reference TRBV7-2 and TRBJ1-2, is GAGVSQSPSNKVTEKGKDVELRCDPISGHTALYWYRQSLGQGLEFLIYFQGNSAPDKSGLPSDRFSAERTGGSVSTLTIQRTQQEDSAVYLCASSSNYGYTFGSGTRLTVV.